The entry that follows covers one T cell receptor beta chain sequence. This record belongs to a study of cytomegalovirus exposure and HLA in healthy donors. 60 Vbeta and 13 Jbeta primers were used in PCR. The repertoire was sequenced with immunoSEQ multiplex PCR; TCRdb's copy has only in-frame clones and lacks some. The table lists about 71,000 clones, approximately 63% of them singletons. There are 15 residues in the CDR3. V was cut by 4 bases and J by 7 bases, with 18 bases left in between. Germline V lookup: CDR1 SGDLS, CDR2 YYNGEE. The source of this sequence is a woman aged 45-65 years in good health and CMV-seropositive. The chain has TRBV9 and TRBJ1-5; D is possibly TRBD1 (5 bases). Sequences were obtained from PBMCs. This CDR3 reads CASSLSWEGRQPQHF. The CDR3 nucleotides are TGTGCCAGCAGCTTAAGCTGGGAGGGGAGGCAGCCCCAGCATTTT. Full variable domain (remainder filled in from reference TRBV9 and TRBJ1-5): DSGVTQTPKHLITATGQRVTLRCSPRSGDLSVYWYQQSLDQGLQFLIQYYNGEERAKGNILERFSAQQFPDLHSELNLSSLELGDSALYFCASSLSWEGRQPQHFGDGTRLSIL.